The rows below give T cell receptor beta chains drawn from one sample of a study of blood T cell repertoires in COVID-19. The repertoire was sequenced with immunoSEQ multiplex PCR; TCRdb's copy has only in-frame clones and lacks some. The sample holds roughly 32,000 clones, around 91% seen once. The sample was peripheral blood. These receptors all stem from a man aged 65-85 years with active or convalescent COVID-19. Both conserved end residues are part of each CDR3. D genes are given only for firm matches. Some rows have no size entry. The others give once, few or many, or a class for an expanded clone.

cdr3_aa: CASSYRALGYF; cdr3_nt: TGTGCCAGCAGTTACAGGGCTCTAGGGTACTTC; d_call: .; cdr3_length: 11; clone_size: once; j_call: TRBJ2-7; v_call: TRBV2
cdr3_aa: CASSYEGEIEQYF; cdr3_nt: TGCGCCAGCAGCTATGAGGGGGAGATCGAGCAGTACTTC; d_call: .; cdr3_length: 13; clone_size: .; j_call: TRBJ2-7; v_call: TRBV5-1
cdr3_aa: CATSRDRWTDTQYF; cdr3_nt: TGTGCCACCAGCAGAGATCGGTGGACAGATACGCAGTATTTT; d_call: .; cdr3_length: 14; clone_size: .; j_call: TRBJ2-3; v_call: TRBV15
cdr3_aa: CAISERVFTDTQYF; cdr3_nt: TGTGCCATCAGTGAGCGAGTTTTCACAGATACGCAGTATTTT; d_call: .; cdr3_length: 14; clone_size: .; j_call: TRBJ2-3; v_call: TRBV10-3
cdr3_aa: CASSQGVRGSTFNYGYTF; cdr3_nt: TGCGCCAGCAGCCAAGGGGTTCGGGGGAGTACTTTTAACTATGGCTACACCTTC; d_call: .; cdr3_length: 18; clone_size: .; j_call: TRBJ1-2; v_call: TRBV4-1
cdr3_aa: CASRSQLNTEAFF; cdr3_nt: TGTGCCAGCAGATCCCAGTTGAACACTGAAGCTTTCTTT; d_call: .; cdr3_length: 13; clone_size: .; j_call: TRBJ1-1; v_call: TRBV7-2
cdr3_aa: CASSPQVEDTQYF; cdr3_nt: TGTGCCAGCAGCCCACAGGTGGAAGATACGCAGTATTTT; d_call: .; cdr3_length: 13; clone_size: .; j_call: TRBJ2-3; v_call: TRBV9
cdr3_aa: CASRGQGSTGELFF; cdr3_nt: TGTGCCAGCAGGGGACAGGGGAGCACCGGGGAGCTGTTTTTT; d_call: TRBD1; cdr3_length: 14; clone_size: .; j_call: TRBJ2-2; v_call: TRBV7-3
cdr3_aa: CASSTMDYSGEQYF; cdr3_nt: TGCGCCAGCAGCACGATGGACTATTCTGGCGAGCAGTACTTC; d_call: .; cdr3_length: 14; clone_size: .; j_call: TRBJ2-7; v_call: TRBV5-1
cdr3_aa: CASSPPGYTEAFF; cdr3_nt: TGTGCCAGCAGCCCCCCAGGGTACACTGAAGCTTTCTTT; d_call: .; cdr3_length: 13; clone_size: once; j_call: TRBJ1-1; v_call: TRBV6-5
cdr3_aa: CASSLAQDRGYTF; cdr3_nt: TGCGCCAGCAGCTTGGCCCAGGATCGGGGCTACACCTTC; d_call: .; cdr3_length: 13; clone_size: .; j_call: TRBJ1-2; v_call: TRBV5-1
cdr3_aa: CASSLQGSGGTEAFF; cdr3_nt: TGCGCCAGCAGCTTGCAGGGCAGCGGGGGGACTGAAGCTTTCTTT; d_call: .; cdr3_length: 15; clone_size: .; j_call: TRBJ1-1; v_call: TRBV5-1
cdr3_aa: CASSVRDSNTEAFF; cdr3_nt: TGTGCCAGCAGTGTCCGGGACAGTAACACTGAAGCTTTCTTT; d_call: TRBD1; cdr3_length: 14; clone_size: .; j_call: TRBJ1-1; v_call: TRBV6-2/TRBV6-3
cdr3_aa: CASSQEIRGGATNEKLFF; cdr3_nt: TGTGCCAGCAGCCAAGAGATCCGGGGGGGCGCAACTAATGAAAAACTGTTTTTT; d_call: .; cdr3_length: 18; clone_size: .; j_call: TRBJ1-4; v_call: TRBV4-2
cdr3_aa: CASSQGGAVFNSPLHF; cdr3_nt: TGCGCCAGCAGCCAAGGAGGAGCAGTCTTCAATTCACCCCTCCACTTT; d_call: .; cdr3_length: 16; clone_size: .; j_call: TRBJ1-6; v_call: TRBV4-1
cdr3_aa: CASSSTGNYGYTF; cdr3_nt: TGTGCCAGCAGCTCGACAGGCAACTATGGCTACACCTTC; d_call: .; cdr3_length: 13; clone_size: .; j_call: TRBJ1-2; v_call: TRBV7-9
cdr3_aa: CASSLVAVVPDQETQYF; cdr3_nt: TGTGCCAGCAGCTTAGTCGCGGTCGTTCCGGACCAAGAGACCCAGTACTTC; d_call: .; cdr3_length: 17; clone_size: .; j_call: TRBJ2-5; v_call: TRBV7-2
cdr3_aa: CASSPEQGPGNTIYF; cdr3_nt: TGTGCCAGCTCACCAGAACAGGGCCCTGGAAACACCATATATTTT; d_call: .; cdr3_length: 15; clone_size: .; j_call: TRBJ1-3; v_call: TRBV18
cdr3_aa: CASSIGQLYGYTF; cdr3_nt: TGTGCCAGTAGTATAGGACAACTCTATGGCTACACCTTC; d_call: .; cdr3_length: 13; clone_size: .; j_call: TRBJ1-2; v_call: TRBV19
cdr3_aa: CASSQLNRGENGYTF; cdr3_nt: TGCGCCAGCAGTCAATTAAACAGGGGAGAGAATGGCTACACCTTC; d_call: TRBD1; cdr3_length: 15; clone_size: .; j_call: TRBJ1-2; v_call: TRBV10-2
cdr3_aa: CASSMSPGTGKKTYNSPLHF; cdr3_nt: TGTGCCAGTAGTATGTCCCCCGGGACAGGGAAGAAGACCTATAATTCACCCCTCCACTTT; d_call: TRBD1; cdr3_length: 20; clone_size: .; j_call: TRBJ1-6; v_call: TRBV19
cdr3_aa: CASSPGGSGANVLTF; cdr3_nt: TGTGCCAGCTCACCAGGGGGGTCTGGGGCCAACGTCCTGACTTTC; d_call: .; cdr3_length: 15; clone_size: .; j_call: TRBJ2-6; v_call: TRBV18
cdr3_aa: CASSPDRDEQYF; cdr3_nt: TGTGCCAGCAGCCCGGACAGGGACGAGCAGTACTTC; d_call: TRBD1; cdr3_length: 12; clone_size: once; j_call: TRBJ2-7; v_call: TRBV9
cdr3_aa: CASSYRQGVWYNEQFF; cdr3_nt: TGTGCCAGCAGTTATAGACAGGGGGTATGGTACAATGAGCAGTTCTTC; d_call: TRBD1; cdr3_length: 16; clone_size: .; j_call: TRBJ2-1; v_call: TRBV6-2/TRBV6-3
cdr3_aa: CASKAGPANTEAFF; cdr3_nt: TGTGCCAGTAAGGCGGGGCCCGCGAACACTGAAGCTTTCTTT; d_call: .; cdr3_length: 14; clone_size: .; j_call: TRBJ1-1; v_call: TRBV19
cdr3_aa: CASSPGTSGGAFTGELFF; cdr3_nt: TGTGCCAGCAGCCCAGGGACTAGCGGGGGGGCTTTCACCGGGGAGCTGTTTTTT; d_call: TRBD2; cdr3_length: 18; clone_size: .; j_call: TRBJ2-2; v_call: TRBV9
cdr3_aa: CASSDGTWHGYTF; cdr3_nt: TGTGCCAGTAGTGACGGGACATGGCATGGCTACACCTTC; d_call: .; cdr3_length: 13; clone_size: .; j_call: TRBJ1-2; v_call: TRBV19
cdr3_aa: CASSQGGTGPKNEKLFF; cdr3_nt: TGCGCCAGCAGCCAAGGGGGGACAGGCCCTAAAAATGAAAAACTGTTTTTT; d_call: TRBD1; cdr3_length: 17; clone_size: .; j_call: TRBJ1-4; v_call: TRBV4-1
cdr3_aa: CASSGTGFSYEQYF; cdr3_nt: TGTGCCAGCAGCGGTACAGGATTCTCCTACGAGCAGTACTTC; d_call: .; cdr3_length: 14; clone_size: .; j_call: TRBJ2-7; v_call: TRBV9